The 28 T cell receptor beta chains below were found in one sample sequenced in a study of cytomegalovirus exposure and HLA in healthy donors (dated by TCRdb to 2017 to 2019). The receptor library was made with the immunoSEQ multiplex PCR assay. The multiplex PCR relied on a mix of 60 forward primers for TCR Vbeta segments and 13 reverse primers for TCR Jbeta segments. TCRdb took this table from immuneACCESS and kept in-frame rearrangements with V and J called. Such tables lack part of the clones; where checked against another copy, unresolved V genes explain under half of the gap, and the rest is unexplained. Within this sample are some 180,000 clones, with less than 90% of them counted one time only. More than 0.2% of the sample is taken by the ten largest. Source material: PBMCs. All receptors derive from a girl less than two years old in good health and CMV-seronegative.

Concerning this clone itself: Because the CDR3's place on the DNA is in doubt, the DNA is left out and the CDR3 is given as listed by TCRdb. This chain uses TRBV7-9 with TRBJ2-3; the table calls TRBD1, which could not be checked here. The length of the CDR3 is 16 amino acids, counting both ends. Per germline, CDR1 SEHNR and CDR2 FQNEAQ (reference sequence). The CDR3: CASSFGPGWSADTQYF.

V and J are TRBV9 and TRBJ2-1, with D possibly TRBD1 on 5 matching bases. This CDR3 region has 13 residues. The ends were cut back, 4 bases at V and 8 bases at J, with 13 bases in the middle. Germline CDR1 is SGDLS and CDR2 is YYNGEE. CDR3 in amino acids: CASSYPGQDEQFF. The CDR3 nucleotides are TGTGCCAGCAGCTACCCAGGGCAGGATGAGCAGTTCTTC.

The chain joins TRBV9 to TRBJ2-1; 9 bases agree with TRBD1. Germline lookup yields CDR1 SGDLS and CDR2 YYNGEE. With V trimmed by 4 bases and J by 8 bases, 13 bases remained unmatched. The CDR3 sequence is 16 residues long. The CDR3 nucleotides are TGTGCCAGCAGCCTCACCGGGACAGGGTTGAAGGATGAGCAGTTCTTC. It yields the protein CASSLTGTGLKDEQFF.

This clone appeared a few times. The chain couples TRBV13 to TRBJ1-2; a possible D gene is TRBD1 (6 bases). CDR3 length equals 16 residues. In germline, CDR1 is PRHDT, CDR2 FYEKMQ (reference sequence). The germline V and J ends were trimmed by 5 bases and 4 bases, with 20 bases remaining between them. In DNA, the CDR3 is TGTGCCAGCAGCCAGGGTTACCGCAGGGGCACCTATGGCTACACCTTC. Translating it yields CASSQGYRRGTYGYTF.

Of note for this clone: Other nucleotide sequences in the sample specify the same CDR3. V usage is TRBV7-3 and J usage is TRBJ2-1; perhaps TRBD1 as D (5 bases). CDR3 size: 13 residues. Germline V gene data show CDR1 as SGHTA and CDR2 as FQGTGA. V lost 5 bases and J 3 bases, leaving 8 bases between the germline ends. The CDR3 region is CASSPGFYNEQFF. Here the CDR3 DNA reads TGTGCCAGCAGCCCAGGGTTCTACAATGAGCAGTTCTTC.

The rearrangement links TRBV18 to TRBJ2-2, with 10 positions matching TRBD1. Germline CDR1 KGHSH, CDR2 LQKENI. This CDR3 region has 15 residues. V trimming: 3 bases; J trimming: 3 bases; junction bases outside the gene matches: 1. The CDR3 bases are TGTGCCAGCTCACCGGGGACAGGGGACACCGGGGAGCTGTTTTTT. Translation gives CASSPGTGDTGELFF. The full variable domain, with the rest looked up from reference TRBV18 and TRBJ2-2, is NAGVMQNPRHLVRRRGQEARLRCSPMKGHSHVYWYRQLPEEGLKFMVYLQKENIIDESGMPKERFSAEFPKEGPSILRIQQVVRGDSAAYFCASSPGTGDTGELFFGEGSRLTVL.

CDR3 residues: CASSLGDSRSGELFF. CDR3 coding DNA: TGCGCCAGCAGCTTGGGGGACTCCCGCTCCGGGGAGCTGTTTTTT. This sequence joins TRBV5-1 and TRBJ2-2; perhaps TRBD2 as D (6 bases). V lost 0 bases to trimming and J lost 6 bases, with 12 bases between them. This CDR3 spans 15 amino acids. Germline V gene sequence: CDR1 SGHRS, CDR2 YFSETQ. Full variable domain (remainder filled in from reference TRBV5-1 and TRBJ2-2): KAGVTQTPRYLIKTRGQQVTLSCSPISGHRSVSWYQQTPGQGLQFLFEYFSETQRNKGNFPGRFSGRQFSNSRSEMNVSTLELGDSALYLCASSLGDSRSGELFFGEGSRLTVL.

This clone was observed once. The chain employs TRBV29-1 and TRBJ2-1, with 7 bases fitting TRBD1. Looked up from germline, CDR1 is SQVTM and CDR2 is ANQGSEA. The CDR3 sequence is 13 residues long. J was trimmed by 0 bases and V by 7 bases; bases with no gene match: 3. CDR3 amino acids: CSGRDSSYNEQFF. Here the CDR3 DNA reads TGCAGCGGCCGGGACAGCTCCTACAATGAGCAGTTCTTC.

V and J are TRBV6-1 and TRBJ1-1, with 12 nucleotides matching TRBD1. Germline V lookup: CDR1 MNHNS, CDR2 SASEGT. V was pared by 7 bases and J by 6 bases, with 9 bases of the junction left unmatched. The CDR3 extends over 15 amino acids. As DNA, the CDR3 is TGTGCCAGCACCAATCCCGGGACAGGGGGCCCTGAAGCTTTCTTT. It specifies CASTNPGTGGPEAFF.

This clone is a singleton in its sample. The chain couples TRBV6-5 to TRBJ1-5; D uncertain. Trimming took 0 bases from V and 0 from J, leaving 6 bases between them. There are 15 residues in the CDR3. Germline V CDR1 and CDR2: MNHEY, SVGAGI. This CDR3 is CASSYSSSSNQPQHF. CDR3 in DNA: TGTGCCAGCAGTTACTCGTCCAGTAGCAATCAGCCCCAGCATTTT.

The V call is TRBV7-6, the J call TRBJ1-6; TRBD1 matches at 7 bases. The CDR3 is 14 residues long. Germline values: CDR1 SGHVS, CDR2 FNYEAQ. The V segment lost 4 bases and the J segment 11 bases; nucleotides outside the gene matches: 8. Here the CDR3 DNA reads TGTGCCAGCAGCTCCGGGACAGTGGGTCCACCCCTCCACTTT. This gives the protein CASSSGTVGPPLHF.

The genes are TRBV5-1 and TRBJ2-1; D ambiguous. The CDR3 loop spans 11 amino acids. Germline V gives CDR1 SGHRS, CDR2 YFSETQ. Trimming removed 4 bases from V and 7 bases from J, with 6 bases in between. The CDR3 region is CASSAENEQFF. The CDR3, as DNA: TGCGCCAGCAGCGCGGAAAATGAGCAGTTCTTC.

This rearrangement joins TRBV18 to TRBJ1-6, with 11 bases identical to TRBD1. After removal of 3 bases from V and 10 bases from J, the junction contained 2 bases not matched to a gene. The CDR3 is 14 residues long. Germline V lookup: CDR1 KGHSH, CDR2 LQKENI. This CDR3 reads CASSPGTGGSPLHF. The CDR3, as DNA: TGTGCCAGCTCACCGGGGACAGGGGGATCACCCCTCCACTTT.

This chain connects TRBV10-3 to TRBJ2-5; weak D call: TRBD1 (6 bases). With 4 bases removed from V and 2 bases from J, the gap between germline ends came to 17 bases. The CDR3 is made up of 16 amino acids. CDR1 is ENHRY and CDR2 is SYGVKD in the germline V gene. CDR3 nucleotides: TGTGCCATCAGTGTGGCCCCAGGGGTGGGGCAAGAGACCCAGTACTTC. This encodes CAISVAPGVGQETQYF.

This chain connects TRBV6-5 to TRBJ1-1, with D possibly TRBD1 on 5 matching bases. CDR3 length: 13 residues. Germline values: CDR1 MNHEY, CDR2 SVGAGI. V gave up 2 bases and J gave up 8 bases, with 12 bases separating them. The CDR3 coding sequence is TGTGCCAGCAGTTACGGACACAGTAGGGAAGCTTTCTTT. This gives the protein CASSYGHSREAFF.

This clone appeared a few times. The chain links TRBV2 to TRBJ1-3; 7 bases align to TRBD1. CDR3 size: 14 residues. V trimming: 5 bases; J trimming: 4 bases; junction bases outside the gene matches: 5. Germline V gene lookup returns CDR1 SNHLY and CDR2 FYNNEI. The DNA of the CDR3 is TGTGCCAGCAGTCCGTACAGGGGCGGAAACACCATATATTTT. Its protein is CASSPYRGGNTIYF.

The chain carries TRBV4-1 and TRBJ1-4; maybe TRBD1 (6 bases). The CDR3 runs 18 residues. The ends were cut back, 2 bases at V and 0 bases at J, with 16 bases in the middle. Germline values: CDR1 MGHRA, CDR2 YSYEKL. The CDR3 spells CASSQSGTRAATNEKLFF. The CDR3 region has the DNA TGCGCCAGCAGCCAATCCGGGACACGGGCTGCAACTAATGAAAAACTGTTTTTT.

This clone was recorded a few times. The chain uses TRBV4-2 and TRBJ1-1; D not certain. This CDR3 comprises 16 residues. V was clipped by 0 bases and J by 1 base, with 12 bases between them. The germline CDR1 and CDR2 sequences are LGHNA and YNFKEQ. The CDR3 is CASSQDTGGRNTEAFF. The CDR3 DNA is TGTGCCAGCAGCCAAGATACGGGAGGACGGAACACTGAAGCTTTCTTT.

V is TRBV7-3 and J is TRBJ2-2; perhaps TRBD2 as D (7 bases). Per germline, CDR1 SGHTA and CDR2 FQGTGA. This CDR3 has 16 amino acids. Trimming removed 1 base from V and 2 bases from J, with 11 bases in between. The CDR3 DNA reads TGTGCCAGCAGCTTAAGGGGAGGGGGAAACACCGGGGAGCTGTTTTTT. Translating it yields CASSLRGGGNTGELFF. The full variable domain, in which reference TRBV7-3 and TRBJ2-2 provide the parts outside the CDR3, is GAGVSQTPSNKVTEKGKYVELRCDPISGHTALYWYRQSLGQGPEFLIYFQGTGAADDSGLPNDRFFAVRPEGSVSTLKIQRTERGDSAVYLCASSLRGGGNTGELFFGEGSRLTVL.

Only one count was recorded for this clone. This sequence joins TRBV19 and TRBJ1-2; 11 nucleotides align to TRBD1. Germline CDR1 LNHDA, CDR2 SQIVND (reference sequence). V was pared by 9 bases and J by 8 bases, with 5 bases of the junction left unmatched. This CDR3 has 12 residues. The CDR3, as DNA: TGTGCCAGCGGGACAGGGGGGATCGGCTACACCTTC. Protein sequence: CASGTGGIGYTF.

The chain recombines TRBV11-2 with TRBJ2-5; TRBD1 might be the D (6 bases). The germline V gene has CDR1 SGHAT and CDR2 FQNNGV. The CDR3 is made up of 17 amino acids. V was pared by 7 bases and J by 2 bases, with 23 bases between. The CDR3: CASTRRGLRGSQETQYF. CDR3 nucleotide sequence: TGTGCCAGCACCCGAAGGGGGTTGAGGGGTTCACAAGAGACCCAGTACTTC.

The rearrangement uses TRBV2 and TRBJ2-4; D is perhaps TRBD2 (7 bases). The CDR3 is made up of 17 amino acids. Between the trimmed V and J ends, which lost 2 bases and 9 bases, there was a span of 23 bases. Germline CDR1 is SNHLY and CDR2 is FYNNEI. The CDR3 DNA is TGTGCCAGCAGTGAAATGATTGGGGGGGGCCTATTTAGCATTCAGTACTTC. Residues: CASSEMIGGGLFSIQYF.

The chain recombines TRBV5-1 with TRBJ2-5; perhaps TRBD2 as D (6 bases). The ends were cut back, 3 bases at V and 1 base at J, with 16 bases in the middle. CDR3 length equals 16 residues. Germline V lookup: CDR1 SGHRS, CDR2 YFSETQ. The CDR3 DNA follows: TGCGCCAGCAGCTCGCTCCCCGGGACTCCCCAAGAGACCCAGTACTTC. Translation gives CASSSLPGTPQETQYF.

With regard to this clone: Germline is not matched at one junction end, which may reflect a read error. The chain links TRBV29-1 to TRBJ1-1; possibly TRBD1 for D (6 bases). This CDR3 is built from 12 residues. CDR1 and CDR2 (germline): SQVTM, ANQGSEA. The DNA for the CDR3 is TGCAGCGTTGACAGGGGCCTGGTTTCCGGGGACTTT. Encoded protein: CSVDRGLVSGDF.

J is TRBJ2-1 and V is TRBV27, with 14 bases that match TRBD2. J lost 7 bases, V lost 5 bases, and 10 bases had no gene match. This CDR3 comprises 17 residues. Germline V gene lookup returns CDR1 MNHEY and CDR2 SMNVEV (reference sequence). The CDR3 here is CASSESGLAGVLNEQFF. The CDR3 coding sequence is TGTGCCAGCAGTGAATCGGGACTAGCGGGAGTTCTGAATGAGCAGTTCTTC.

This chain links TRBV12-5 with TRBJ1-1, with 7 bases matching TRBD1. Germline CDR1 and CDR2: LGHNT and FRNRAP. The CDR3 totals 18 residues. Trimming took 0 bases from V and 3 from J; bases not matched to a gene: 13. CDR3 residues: CASGLVVGTGVGDTEAFF. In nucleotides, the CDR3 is TGTGCTAGTGGTTTGGTAGTGGGCACAGGGGTCGGGGACACTGAAGCTTTCTTT.

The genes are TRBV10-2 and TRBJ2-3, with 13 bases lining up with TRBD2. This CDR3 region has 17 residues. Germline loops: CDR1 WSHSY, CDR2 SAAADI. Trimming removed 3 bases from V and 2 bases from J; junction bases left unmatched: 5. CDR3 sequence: CASSDWTSGGYTDTQYF. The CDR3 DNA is TGCGCCAGCAGTGACTGGACTAGCGGGGGTTACACAGATACGCAGTATTTT.

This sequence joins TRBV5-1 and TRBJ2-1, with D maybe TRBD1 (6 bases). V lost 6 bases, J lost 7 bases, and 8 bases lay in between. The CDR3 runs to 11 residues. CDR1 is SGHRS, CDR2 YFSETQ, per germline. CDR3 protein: CASKTGNEQFF. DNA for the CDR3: TGCGCCAGCAAGACAGGTAATGAGCAGTTCTTC.